This TCR beta chain originates from a study of blood T cells in healthy people across ages. Study conclusions and caveats: Age advanced and TCR beta diversity per million T cells fell, roughly linearly.

This CDR3 region has 15 residues. Germline CDR1 SGHAT, CDR2 FQNNGV. Deletions cut 4 bases from V and 6 bases from J, with 18 bases between. Alongside a J-beta primer mix, a sample-barcoded 5' primer served in a second PCR lasting about 7 to 12 cycles. Using its own MiXCR run on the 5' RACE reads, TCRdb lists one record per CDR3 protein. The table has 800,000 to 950,000 distinct CDR3 sequences, about 34% seen once; the top ten hold approximately 13%. Individuals who donated were healthy Caucasians from Russia aged roughly 6 to 90. Each donor's blood draw was approximately 10 milliliters of peripheral blood. Per sample, extraction of total RNA gave at least 5 micrograms in every case. In this sample, this clonotype turned up many times. Its antigen is unknown.

The V gene is TRBV11-2, the J gene TRBJ1-2; maybe TRBD1 (5 bases). The sequence was collected from a man aged 18-30 years in good health. Sample: blood. The CDR3 spells CASSSGGTLDDGYTF. CDR3 DNA: TGTGCCAGCAGCTCTGGTGGGACGCTGGACGATGGCTACACCTTC.